Below, one T cell receptor beta chain is given with its context. The record originates from a study of blood T cell repertoires in COVID-19. Study background: Samples came from the United States, Italy and Spain, spanning acute and convalescent COVID-19.

Between the trimmed V and J ends, which lost 6 bases and 1 base, there was a span of 7 bases. This CDR3 comprises 12 residues. CDR1 and CDR2 (germline): MDHEN, SYDVKM. Original processing methods: It was from reference gene primer amplification that nucleated cell counts were estimated. Repertoires were generated with immunoSEQ multiplex PCR, while TCRdb's copy carries only in-frame clones and drops some. The V and J calls and clone size were taken over from that table, and D and trimming were inferred from the DNA. The data show some 130,000 clones, with over 60% seen just once and under 15% held by the top ten.

The chain uses TRBV28 and TRBJ2-7; TRBD1 is a possible D gene (6 bases). This sequence was found in a man at least 80 years old with acute or convalescent COVID-19. The sequencing input was peripheral blood. Here the CDR3 DNA reads TGTGCCAGCAGACAGGGTTCCTACGAGCAGTACTTC. Its protein is CASRQGSYEQYF.